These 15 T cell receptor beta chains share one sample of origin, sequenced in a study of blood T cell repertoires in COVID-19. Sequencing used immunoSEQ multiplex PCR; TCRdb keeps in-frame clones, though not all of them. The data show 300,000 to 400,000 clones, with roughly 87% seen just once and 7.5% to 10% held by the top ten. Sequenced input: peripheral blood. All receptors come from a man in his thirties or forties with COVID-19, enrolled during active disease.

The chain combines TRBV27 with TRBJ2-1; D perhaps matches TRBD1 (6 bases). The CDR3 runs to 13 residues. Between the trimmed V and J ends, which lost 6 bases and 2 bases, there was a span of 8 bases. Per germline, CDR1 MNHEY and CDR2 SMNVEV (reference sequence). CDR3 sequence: CASRTGAYNEQFF. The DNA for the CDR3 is TGTGCCAGCAGGACAGGTGCCTACAATGAGCAGTTCTTC.

The CDR3 region has the DNA TGCGCCAGCAGGCGCTCTGGAAACACCATATATTTT. This translates into CASRRSGNTIYF. The J gene is TRBJ1-3, the V gene TRBV23-1; D is ambiguous. TRBV23-1 is noted as an ORF with a role that remains uncertain. The CDR3 consists of 12 residues. The V end lost 6 bases, the J end lost 0 bases, and 3 bases lay between the germline ends.

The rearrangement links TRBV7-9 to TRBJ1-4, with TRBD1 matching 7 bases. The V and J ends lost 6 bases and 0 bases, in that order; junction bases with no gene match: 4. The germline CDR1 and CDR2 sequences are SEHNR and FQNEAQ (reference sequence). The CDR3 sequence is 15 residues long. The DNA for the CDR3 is TGTGCCAGCAGTAAACAGGGGCCAACTAATGAAAAACTGTTTTTT. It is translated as CASSKQGPTNEKLFF.

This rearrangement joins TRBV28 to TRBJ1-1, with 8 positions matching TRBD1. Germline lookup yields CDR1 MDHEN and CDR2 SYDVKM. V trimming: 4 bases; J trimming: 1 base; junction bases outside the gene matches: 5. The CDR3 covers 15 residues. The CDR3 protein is CASSWPTGANTEAFF. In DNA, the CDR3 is TGTGCCAGCAGTTGGCCGACAGGGGCGAACACTGAAGCTTTCTTT.

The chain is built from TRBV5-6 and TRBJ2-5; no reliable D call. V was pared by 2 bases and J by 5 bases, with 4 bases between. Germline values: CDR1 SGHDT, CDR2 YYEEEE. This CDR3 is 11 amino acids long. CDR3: CASSFQETQYF. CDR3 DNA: TGTGCCAGCAGCTTTCAGGAGACCCAGTACTTC.

This CDR3 reads CASSDIPHLSGGNNEQFF. CDR3 sequence (DNA): TGTGCCAGCAGTGACATCCCCCATCTTAGCGGGGGGAATAATGAGCAGTTCTTC. The V and J genes are TRBV2 and TRBJ2-1; 10 bases fit TRBD2. The V gene end was trimmed by 3 bases and the J gene end by 7 bases; junction bases not matched to a gene: 15. Germline values: CDR1 SNHLY, CDR2 FYNNEI. This CDR3 spans 18 amino acids.

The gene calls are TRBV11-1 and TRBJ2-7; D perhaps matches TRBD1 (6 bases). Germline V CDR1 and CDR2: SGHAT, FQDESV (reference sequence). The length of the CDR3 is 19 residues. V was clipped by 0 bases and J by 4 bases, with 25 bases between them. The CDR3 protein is CASSLAPGQGDVGTYEQYF. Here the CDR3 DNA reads TGTGCCAGCAGCTTAGCGCCCGGGCAGGGTGACGTGGGGACATACGAGCAGTACTTC. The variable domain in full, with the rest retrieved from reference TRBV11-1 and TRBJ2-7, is EAEVAQSPRYKITEKSQAVAFWCDPISGHATLYWYRQILGQGPELLVQFQDESVVDDSQLPKDRFSAERLKGVDSTLKIQPAELGDSAMYLCASSLAPGQGDVGTYEQYFGPGTRLTVT.

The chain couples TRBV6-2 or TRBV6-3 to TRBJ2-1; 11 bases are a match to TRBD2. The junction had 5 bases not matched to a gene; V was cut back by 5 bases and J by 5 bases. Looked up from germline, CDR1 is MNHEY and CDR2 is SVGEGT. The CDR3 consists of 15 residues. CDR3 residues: CASSRTTSGNNEQFF. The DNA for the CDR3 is TGTGCCAGCAGTAGAACGACTAGCGGGAACAATGAGCAGTTCTTC.

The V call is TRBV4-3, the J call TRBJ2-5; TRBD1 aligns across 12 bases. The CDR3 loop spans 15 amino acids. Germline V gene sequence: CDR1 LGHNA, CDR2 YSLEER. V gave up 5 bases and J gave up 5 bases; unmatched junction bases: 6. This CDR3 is CASSNRDRGLETQYF. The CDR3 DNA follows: TGCGCCAGCAGCAACCGGGACAGGGGGCTGGAGACCCAGTACTTC.

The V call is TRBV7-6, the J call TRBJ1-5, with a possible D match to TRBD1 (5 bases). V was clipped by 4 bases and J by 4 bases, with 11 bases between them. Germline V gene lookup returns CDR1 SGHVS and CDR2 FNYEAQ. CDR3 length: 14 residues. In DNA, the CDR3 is TGTGCCAGCAGCTCGGGACTCTCAAATCAGCCCCAGCATTTT. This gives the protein CASSSGLSNQPQHF.

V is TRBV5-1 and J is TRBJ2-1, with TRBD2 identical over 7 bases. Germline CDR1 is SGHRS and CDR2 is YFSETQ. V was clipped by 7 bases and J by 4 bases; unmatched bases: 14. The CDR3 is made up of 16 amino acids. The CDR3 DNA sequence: TGCGCCAGCGGGGTCGTGGCGGGAGTGGGGTACAATGAGCAGTTCTTC. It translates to CASGVVAGVGYNEQFF.

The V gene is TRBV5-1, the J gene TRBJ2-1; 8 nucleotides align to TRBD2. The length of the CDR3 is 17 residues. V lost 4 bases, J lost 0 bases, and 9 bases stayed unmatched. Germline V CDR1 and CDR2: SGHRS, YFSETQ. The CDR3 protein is CASSGGLAAGSYNEQFF. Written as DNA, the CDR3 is TGCGCCAGCAGCGGCGGACTAGCTGCCGGCTCCTACAATGAGCAGTTCTTC.

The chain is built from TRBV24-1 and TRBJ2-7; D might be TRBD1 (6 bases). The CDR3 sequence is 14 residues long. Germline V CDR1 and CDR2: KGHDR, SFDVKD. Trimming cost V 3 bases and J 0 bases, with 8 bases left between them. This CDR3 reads CATSDRDNSYEQYF. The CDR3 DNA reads TGTGCCACCAGTGATAGGGACAACTCCTACGAGCAGTACTTC.

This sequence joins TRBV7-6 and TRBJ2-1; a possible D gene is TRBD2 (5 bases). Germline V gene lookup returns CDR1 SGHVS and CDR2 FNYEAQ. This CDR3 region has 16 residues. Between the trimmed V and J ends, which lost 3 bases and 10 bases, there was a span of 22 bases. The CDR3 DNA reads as TGTGCCAGCAGCTTGCGGGCGAACTCTCTCATTGGGGAGCAGTTCTTC. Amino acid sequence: CASSLRANSLIGEQFF.

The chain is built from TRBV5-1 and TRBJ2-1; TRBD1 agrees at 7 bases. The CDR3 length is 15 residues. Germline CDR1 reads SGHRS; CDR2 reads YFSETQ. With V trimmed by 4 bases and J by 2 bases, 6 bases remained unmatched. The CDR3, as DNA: TGCGCCAGCAGCCCCGGGACAGATACCTACAATGAGCAGTTCTTC. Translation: CASSPGTDTYNEQFF.